This T cell receptor (beta chain) was sequenced during a study of T cells after yellow fever vaccination. Each CDR3 protein is one row after TCRdb ran MiXCR on the 5' RACE reads. The table has about 400,000 distinct CDR3 sequences, about 9.9% seen once. CDR3 length: 16 residues. CDR1 and CDR2 from the germline V gene are LNHDA and SQIVND (reference sequence). The V segment lost 3 bases and the J segment 6 bases; nucleotides outside the gene matches: 12. The study's findings and limits: Among all clonotypes, a small share was observed in both CD4 and CD8 compartments.

Only a few counts were recorded for this clonotype. What it recognizes is unknown. J is TRBJ2-3 and V is TRBV19; 7 nucleotides match TRBD1. The sequence was obtained from a man between 18 and 29 years old who received the YFV17D yellow fever vaccine. Material: PBMCs, obtained on the day of the first yellow fever vaccination. As DNA, the CDR3 is TGTGCCAGTAGTATGGGACAGTATAACCCCAGGGATACGCAGTATTTT. Translating gives CASSMGQYNPRDTQYF.